This TCR beta chain was sequenced during a study of radiotherapy plus CTLA-4 blockade in lung cancer (dated 2018 in TCRdb). A note on the overall study: Among enrolled patients, 15% to 20% had an objective response and approximately 30% reached disease control.

Study-wide conclusions, independent of this receptor: Increased serum interferon-beta after radiation, together with early dynamic changes in blood T cell clones, were reported to be the strongest predictors of response. After treatment with radiotherapy and ipilimumab, TCR clones that came from tumors expanded in the peripheral blood.

The study tested focal radiation therapy combined with CTLA-4 blockade (ipilimumab) in patients with chemo-refractory metastatic non-small-cell lung cancer. Its CDR3 holds 17 amino acids, cysteine through phenylalanine. Kept here is only the CDR3 DNA, which spans 51 bases and is read in frame from base 1. Reading the germline V gene (reference sequence) gives CDR1 WNHNN and CDR2 SYGVQD. V is clipped by 4 bases and J by 0 bases, and the sequence between their germline boundaries is 16 bases long. Library preparation employed the immunoSEQ multiplex PCR assay. The clones in this table, taken by TCRdb from immuneACCESS, are in-frame only. Not every clone is retained; where verified, under half of the shortfall comes from an unresolved V gene, and the cause of the rest is unknown. This sample gives roughly 73,000 clones in total; roughly 87% of them show up just once. Jointly, the top ten make up 35% to 50% of the sample.

For this clone: No cognate antigen has been identified for it. No qualities accompany the bases; no much larger clone lies one base away.

Sequencing was performed on peripheral blood, taken from a patient treated with radiotherapy plus ipilimumab. The sequence joins TRBV10-1 to TRBJ2-1; the D gene is possibly TRBD1, with 6 bases matching. The receptor was isolated from a human donor with non-small cell lung cancer that progressed on radiotherapy plus ipilimumab. Here is the DNA: TGCGCCAGCAGTGTATGGGCAGGGGCTAGCTCCTACAATGAGCAGTTCTTC. This is translated as CASSVWAGASSYNEQFF.